This T cell receptor beta chain was recorded in a study of T cell responses to AZD1222 COVID-19 vaccine. Whole-study results and caveats: Donors were largely white British and mainly female; clonal diversity was possibly underestimated. Only a handful of AZD1222 recipients were seropositive at baseline. Following two doses of AZD1222, Spike-specific TCR breadth and depth rose.

Details on this clone: What it binds is unknown.

The CDR3 has 16 amino acids. Trimming removed 4 bases from V and 8 bases from J; junction bases left unmatched: 10. Germline V lookup: CDR1 ENHRY, CDR2 SYGVKD. This table comes from immunoSEQ multiplex PCR, and its TCRdb copy is limited to in-frame clones, with some not included. The sample has about 140,000 clones, around 90% seen once; the top ten hold around 5%. V gene TRBV10-3 combines with J gene TRBJ1-4, with 10 bases fitting TRBD1. The clonotype was recovered from an adult in good health. The sample here was peripheral blood, taken on day 0 of AZD1222 vaccination. The CDR3 loop reads CAISADRGLSMEKLFF. The CDR3 DNA reads TGTGCCATCAGTGCTGACAGGGGGCTTAGTATGGAAAAACTGTTTTTT.